These 21 T cell receptor beta chains share one sample of origin, sequenced in a study of cytomegalovirus exposure and HLA in healthy donors. PCR employed 60 Vbeta and 13 Jbeta primers. The data were produced by immunoSEQ multiplex PCR, yet TCRdb's version contains in-frame clones alone and is incomplete. The sample records about 150,000 clones, roughly 86% being singletons. The sample comprised PBMCs. Receptors originate from a girl aged 10-17 years in good health and CMV-seropositive.

The CDR3 spells CASSFGTGPRLGTDTQYF. The CDR3 nucleotides read TGTGCCAGCAGTTTCGGGACAGGGCCACGGCTGGGCACAGATACGCAGTATTTT. The V gene is TRBV27, the J gene TRBJ2-3, with 9 nucleotides matching TRBD1. The trim removed 3 bases at V and 1 base at J, leaving 11 bases unmatched. Germline V gene lookup returns CDR1 MNHEY and CDR2 SMNVEV (reference sequence). The CDR3 loop spans 18 amino acids.

In DNA form, the CDR3 reads TGTGCCAGCAGCGACAGGGTGAGGAACTACACCTTC. Its protein is CASSDRVRNYTF. The chain employs TRBV2 and TRBJ1-2; 7 bases are a match to TRBD1. The junction had 8 bases not matched to a gene; V was cut back by 6 bases and J by 10 bases. The germline CDR1 and CDR2 sequences are SNHLY and FYNNEI. The CDR3 covers 12 residues.

This clone was counted only a few times. The V gene is TRBV4-1, the J gene TRBJ2-7; the D gene is possibly TRBD2 (5 bases). The CDR3 sequence is 16 residues long. V lost 1 base to trimming and J lost 3 bases, with 16 bases between them. Germline lookup yields CDR1 MGHRA and CDR2 YSYEKL. The CDR3 protein is CASSQASSGGVYEQYF. Written as DNA, the CDR3 is TGCGCCAGCAGCCAAGCGTCCTCAGGAGGCGTCTACGAGCAGTACTTC.

The V call is TRBV5-1, the J call TRBJ2-5; TRBD2 agrees at 11 bases. Germline V CDR1 and CDR2: SGHRS, YFSETQ. CDR3 length: 18 amino acids. Germline trimming cut 0 bases from V and 2 bases from J; bases unmatched to any gene: 9. CDR3 nucleotides: TGCGCCAGCAGCTTGGATATCTCGGGACTAGCGGTACAAGAGACCCAGTACTTC. Residues: CASSLDISGLAVQETQYF.

The chain uses TRBV29-1 and TRBJ1-2; 7 nucleotides match TRBD1. Germline V gene lookup returns CDR1 SQVTM and CDR2 ANQGSEA. Trimming removed 6 bases from V and 6 bases from J; junction bases left unmatched: 22. This CDR3 contains 17 residues. The CDR3 reads CSVGGIQGPSGPNGYTF. In nucleotides, the CDR3 is TGCAGCGTGGGGGGTATACAGGGGCCCTCCGGACCTAATGGCTACACCTTC.

This chain joins TRBV5-1 and TRBJ1-2; 8 nucleotides agree with TRBD1. V trimming: 4 bases; J trimming: 8 bases; junction bases outside the gene matches: 10. Germline V lookup: CDR1 SGHRS, CDR2 YFSETQ. The CDR3 consists of 14 residues. The CDR3 is CASSLRTGFAGYTF. CDR3 DNA sequence: TGCGCCAGCAGCCTCCGGACAGGGTTTGCCGGCTACACCTTC.

The chain links TRBV30 to TRBJ2-2; D not resolved. With 5 bases removed from V and 2 bases from J, the gap between germline ends came to 9 bases. The CDR3 is made up of 13 amino acids. Germline V lookup: CDR1 GTSNPN, CDR2 SVGIG (reference sequence). This CDR3 reads CAWDRLNTGELFF. In DNA, the CDR3 is TGTGCCTGGGACCGACTCAACACCGGGGAGCTGTTTTTT.

The chain joins TRBV5-1 to TRBJ1-5; tentative D call: TRBD1 (6 bases). Deletions cut 0 bases from V and 1 base from J, with 8 bases between. CDR3 size: 15 residues. Per the germline V gene, CDR1 is SGHRS and CDR2 is YFSETQ. The DNA of the CDR3 is TGCGCCAGCAGCTTGGGGGGGCAGAGCAATCAGCCCCAGCATTTT. Its translation is CASSLGGQSNQPQHF.

On this clone itself: This sample includes further DNA sequences coding for the same CDR3. J is TRBJ2-7 and V is TRBV10-3; D is unclear. The CDR3 covers 11 residues. V lost 10 bases to trimming and J lost 2 bases, with 9 bases between them. Germline CDR1 reads ENHRY; CDR2 reads SYGVKD. The CDR3 nucleotides read TGTGCCACCGCTGACACCTACGAGCAGTACTTC. The encoded protein is CATADTYEQYF.

The table lists this clone with a count of one. V usage is TRBV5-1 and J usage is TRBJ2-3; 8 nucleotides agree with TRBD1. The germline V gene has CDR1 SGHRS and CDR2 YFSETQ. J gave up 1 base and V 4 bases, and 5 bases lay outside the gene matches. This CDR3 is built from 15 residues. The CDR3 is CASSGETGGTDTQYF. The CDR3 DNA is TGCGCCAGCAGCGGGGAGACAGGGGGCACAGATACGCAGTATTTT.

The CDR3 reads CASSFTGSGEQYF. The CDR3 nucleotides are TGTGCCAGCAGCTTCACAGGGAGCGGCGAGCAGTACTTC. The rearrangement uses TRBV7-9 and TRBJ2-7; D might be TRBD1 (6 bases). The CDR3 contains 13 residues. CDR1 and CDR2 (germline): SEHNR, FQNEAQ (reference sequence). Trimming left V 3 bases short and J 6 bases short, with 12 bases between.

The rearrangement links TRBV10-1 to TRBJ1-1; 9 positions match TRBD1. Germline loops: CDR1 WNHNN, CDR2 SYGVQD (reference sequence). The CDR3 length is 16 residues. V shed 3 bases and J 4 bases; nucleotides not matched to a gene: 9. CDR3 sequence (DNA): TGCGCCAGCAGTGAAAGCGGGACAGGGAGGATCACTGAAGCTTTCTTT. Protein product: CASSESGTGRITEAFF.

V usage is TRBV18 and J usage is TRBJ1-1, with D maybe TRBD1 (5 bases). V lost 1 base to trimming and J lost 5 bases, with 8 bases between them. CDR3 length equals 13 residues. Germline V gene data show CDR1 as KGHSH and CDR2 as LQKENI. For the CDR3, the DNA is TGTGCCAGCTCACCACGGGGGGAGACTGAAGCTTTCTTT. Translating gives CASSPRGETEAFF. The whole variable domain, remainder taken from reference TRBV18 and TRBJ1-1, is NAGVMQNPRHLVRRRGQEARLRCSPMKGHSHVYWYRQLPEEGLKFMVYLQKENIIDESGMPKERFSAEFPKEGPSILRIQQVVRGDSAAYFCASSPRGETEAFFGQGTRLTVV.

As DNA, the CDR3 is TGTGCCAGCAGCTTGTGGGGGACAGGCGAAAACACCATATATTTT. The encoded protein is CASSLWGTGENTIYF. The rearrangement joins TRBV5-4 to TRBJ1-3; 8 bases are a match to TRBD1. The CDR3 loop spans 15 amino acids. After removal of 1 base from V and 6 bases from J, the junction contained 6 bases not matched to a gene. Germline CDR1 SGHNT, CDR2 YYREEE (reference sequence).

This clone was observed a single time. This chain connects TRBV11-3 to TRBJ2-1; D not resolved. CDR1 and CDR2 (germline): SGHNT, YENEEA. The CDR3 spans 15 residues. Trimming left V 5 bases short and J 7 bases short, with 18 bases between. CDR3 sequence: CASSEEKFRSNEQFF. The DNA for the CDR3 is TGTGCCAGCAGCGAAGAGAAGTTTCGGAGTAATGAGCAGTTCTTC.

This clone showed up just a few times. The V call is TRBV19, the J call TRBJ1-3; 11 positions match TRBD1. Germline CDR1 is LNHDA and CDR2 is SQIVND (reference sequence). V lost 5 bases and J lost 3; bases outside the gene matches: 3. The CDR3 is made up of 15 amino acids. As DNA, the CDR3 is TGTGCCAGTAGTCTGGGACAGGGGGTTGGAAACACCATATATTTT. Translation: CASSLGQGVGNTIYF.

This rearrangement joins TRBV25-1 to TRBJ1-2; 11 nucleotides match TRBD1. The CDR3 extends over 17 amino acids. V dropped 3 bases and J dropped 1; count of bases not matched to a gene: 7. CDR1 and CDR2 (germline): MGHDK, SYGVNS. In DNA, the CDR3 is TGTGCCAGCAGTGACCGGGGGGACAGGGGGGATAACTATGGCTACACCTTC. It encodes CASSDRGDRGDNYGYTF.

CDR3 protein: CASRSRTGGNGEQYF. CDR3 DNA sequence: TGTGCAAGTCGCTCTAGGACAGGGGGAAACGGCGAGCAGTACTTC. The chain couples TRBV12-2 to TRBJ2-7; no check of the table's D call, TRBD1, against the DNA was made. TRBV12-2 is a documented pseudogene. CDR3 size: 15 residues.

This clone has only a few counts. This chain links TRBV9 with TRBJ2-2; TRBD1 matches 11 bases. Germline V gene data show CDR1 as SGDLS and CDR2 as YYNGEE. This CDR3 has 16 amino acids. V shed 0 bases, J shed 7 bases, and the junction held 5 bases outside the gene matches. This chain's CDR3 is CASSVAGTGGGGELFF. DNA for the CDR3: TGTGCCAGCAGCGTAGCAGGGACAGGGGGTGGCGGGGAGCTGTTTTTT. Full variable domain (remainder filled in from reference TRBV9 and TRBJ2-2): DSGVTQTPKHLITATGQRVTLRCSPRSGDLSVYWYQQSLDQGLQFLIQYYNGEERAKGNILERFSAQQFPDLHSELNLSSLELGDSALYFCASSVAGTGGGGELFFGEGSRLTVL.

The V call is TRBV5-8, the J call TRBJ2-3, with TRBD1 matching 9 bases. V trimming: 4 bases; J trimming: 4 bases; junction bases outside the gene matches: 7. The CDR3 contains 15 residues. The germline V gene has CDR1 SGHTS and CDR2 YDEGEE. CDR3 DNA: TGTGCCAGCAGCACCGGGACAGGGCGCGCAGATACGCAGTATTTT. Its translation is CASSTGTGRADTQYF. Full variable domain (missing parts from reference TRBV5-8 and TRBJ2-3): EAGVTQSPTHLIKTRGQQATLRCSPISGHTSVYWYQQALGLGLQFLLWYDEGEERNRGNFPPRFSGRQFPNYSSELNVNALELEDSALYLCASSTGTGRADTQYFGPGTRLTVL.

CDR3: CASGQGARGPNGYTF. For the CDR3, the DNA is TGTGCCAGCGGCCAGGGGGCGCGGGGACCTAATGGCTACACCTTC. The rearrangement joins TRBV27 to TRBJ1-2; 8 bases are a match to TRBD1. Germline trimming cut 8 bases from V and 6 bases from J; bases unmatched to any gene: 14. Germline values: CDR1 MNHEY, CDR2 SMNVEV (reference sequence). This CDR3 contains 15 residues.